This T cell receptor beta chain was captured in a study of T cell repertoires in cytomegalovirus infection. Notes on the study in general: The ex vivo response was dominated by HLA-C-restricted CMV-specific TCR beta clonotypes.

TCRdb reanalysed the reads using MiXCR and keeps one entry per CDR3 protein. The data contain 110,000 or so distinct CDR3 sequences, about 30% of them singletons. Concerning this clonotype: Its antigen remains unknown.

Germline values: CDR1 SGHVT, CDR2 SQSDAQ. V dropped 5 bases and J dropped 4; count of bases not matched to a gene: 4. This CDR3 region has 14 residues. The source material was CD8+ T cells from cultured PBMCs, sampled from culture after CMV antigen stimulation. The chain is built from TRBV7-4 and TRBJ1-4; 7 nucleotides match TRBD1. This sequence originates from a human donor in good health (CMV status not recorded). Some clones in this sample may be carry-over from other donors' samples. CDR3 in amino acids: CASSQGQDNEKLFF. The CDR3 coding sequence is TGTGCCAGCAGCCAAGGACAGGATAATGAAAAACTGTTTTTT.